The entry below gives a single T cell receptor beta chain sequence along with its context. The antigen is undetermined. This CDR3 spans 14 amino acids. From germline, CDR1 is SNHLY and CDR2 FYNNEI. V was shortened by 7 bases and J by 0 bases, with 10 bases between the two germline ends. This sample was taken from a study of shared clonotypes between healthy human individuals. Overall study findings and caveats: The study found lower generation probabilities in non-shared clonotypes than in those shared by all four donors.

Assay used: immunoSEQ multiplex PCR; TCRdb lists only in-frame clones, some missing. This table has 2 million to 2.5 million clones, 93% appearing once. The V gene is TRBV2, the J gene TRBJ1-5; weak D call: TRBD1 (5 bases). The sequence derives from a man younger than 35 in good health. Some clones in this sample may be carry-over from other donors' samples. Sequencing was done on a sample of naive CD4+ T cells from PBMCs. The sample's subset: CD45RA+ positively selected. The CDR3 reads CASTGPNSNQPQHF. The DNA of the CDR3 is TGTGCCAGCACGGGGCCCAATAGCAATCAGCCCCAGCATTTT.